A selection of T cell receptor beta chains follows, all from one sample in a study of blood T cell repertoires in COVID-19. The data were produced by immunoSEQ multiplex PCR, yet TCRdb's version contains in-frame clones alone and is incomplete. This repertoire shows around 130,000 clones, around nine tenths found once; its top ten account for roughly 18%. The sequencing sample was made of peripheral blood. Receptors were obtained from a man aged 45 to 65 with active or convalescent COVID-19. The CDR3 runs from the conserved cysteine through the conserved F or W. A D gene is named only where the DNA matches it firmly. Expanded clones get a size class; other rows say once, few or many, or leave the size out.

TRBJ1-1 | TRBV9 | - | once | TGTGCCAGCAGCGTGCCAGGGAACACTGAAGCTTTCTTT | CASSVPGNTEAFF
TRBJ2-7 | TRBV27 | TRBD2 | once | TGTGCCAGCAGTTTATTTCGACTAGCGGGAGATAACTACGAGCAGTACTTC | CASSLFRLAGDNYEQYF
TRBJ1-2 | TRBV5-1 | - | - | TGCGCCAGCAGCTTGGGGGGGACAACTTCACAGGATGGCTACACCTTC | CASSLGGTTSQDGYTF
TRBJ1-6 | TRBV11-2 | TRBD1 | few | TGTGCCAGCAGCTGGTCAGGGGGCAATTCACCCCTCCACTTT | CASSWSGGNSPLHF
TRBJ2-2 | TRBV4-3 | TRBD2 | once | TGCGCCAGCAGCCAAGATATGGCTAGCGGGGCGAACACCGGGGAGCTGTTTTTT | CASSQDMASGANTGELFF
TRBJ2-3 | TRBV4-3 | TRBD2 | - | TGCGCCAGCAGCCAAGATCGAGTGGCGGGGGGGAGCACAGATACGCAGTATTTT | CASSQDRVAGGSTDTQYF
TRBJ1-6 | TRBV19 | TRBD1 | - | TGTGCCACCCAGGACAGGCCCTCCGATAATTCACCCCTCCACTTT | CATQDRPSDNSPLHF
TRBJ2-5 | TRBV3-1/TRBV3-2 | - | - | TGTGCCAGCAGCCCTGGGACAACTGATCAAGAGACCCAGTACTTC | CASSPGTTDQETQYF
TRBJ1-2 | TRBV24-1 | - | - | TGTGCCACCAGTGACGACAGCCATGGCTACACCTTC | CATSDDSHGYTF
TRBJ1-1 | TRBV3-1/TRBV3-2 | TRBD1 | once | TGTGCCAGCAGCCAAGATGAAACAGGGGGCGTAGGGGAAGCTTTCTTT | CASSQDETGGVGEAFF
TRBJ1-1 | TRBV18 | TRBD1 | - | TGTGCCAGCTCACCAGGAATCGAAGTCCAAAGACAGGGATTAAAGACTGAAGCTTTCTTT | CASSPGIEVQRQGLKTEAFF
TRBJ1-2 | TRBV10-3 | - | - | TGTGCCATCAGAAAGGCCGGACAGAACTATGGCTACACCTTC | CAIRKAGQNYGYTF
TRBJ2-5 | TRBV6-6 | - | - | TGTGCCAGCAGTCGCGGGCGGGGCACAAAAGGAGAAGAGACCCAGTACTTC | CASSRGRGTKGEETQYF
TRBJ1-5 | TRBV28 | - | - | TGTGCCAGCAGTTTTCCGGGGGGCGAGTTTGGGAATAGCAATCAGCCCCAGCATTTT | CASSFPGGEFGNSNQPQHF
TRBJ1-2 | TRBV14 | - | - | TGTGCCAGCAGCCAAGTAGGACAGAATGGCTACACCTTC | CASSQVGQNGYTF
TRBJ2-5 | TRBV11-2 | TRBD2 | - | TGTGCCAGCAGCTTTAGAAAGGGACTAGCGGGACTAAAAGAGACCCAGTACTTC | CASSFRKGLAGLKETQYF
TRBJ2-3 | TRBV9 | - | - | TGTGCCAGCAGCGTAGATTTAAGGGGGACAGATACGCAGTATTTT | CASSVDLRGTDTQYF
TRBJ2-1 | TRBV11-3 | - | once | TGTGCCAGCAGCCCCCCGGACAGAAACAATGAGCAGTTCTTC | CASSPPDRNNEQFF
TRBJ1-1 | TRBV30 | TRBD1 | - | TGTGCCTGGAGTCCCCGGGACAGGGTGTTTTCTGAAGCTTTCTTT | CAWSPRDRVFSEAFF
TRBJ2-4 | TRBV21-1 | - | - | TGTGCCAGACCCTTGGGCTTTCCAACTTTCCCGAACAACATTCAGTACTTC | CARPLGFPTFPNNIQYF
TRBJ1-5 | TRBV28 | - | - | TGTGCCAGCAGTTTATCCGGCGAGGGGGTTTATAGCAATCAGCCCCAGCATTTT | CASSLSGEGVYSNQPQHF
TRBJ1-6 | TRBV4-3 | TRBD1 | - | TGCGCCAGCAGCCAAGACCCCGCAGGGGGGAATTCACCCCTCCACTTT | CASSQDPAGGNSPLHF
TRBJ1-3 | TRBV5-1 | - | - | TGCGCCAGCAGCTTGGCTAGCAACTCTGGAAACACCATATATTTT | CASSLASNSGNTIYF